The present T cell receptor (beta chain) was sequenced within a study of T cell changes during pregnancy in multiple sclerosis. Generated by immunoSEQ multiplex PCR, the TCRdb table keeps only in-frame clones and is missing some. The sample has 40,000 to 50,000 clones; 90% are singletons. This CDR3 has 12 amino acids. With 1 base removed from V and 11 bases from J, the gap between germline ends came to 11 bases. Germline V gives CDR1 MNHEY, CDR2 SMNVEV (reference sequence). This clonotype originated in a female donor with multiple sclerosis, enrolled in a pregnancy study. The sample consisted of CD8+ T cells from peripheral blood mononuclear cells, taken in the third trimester of pregnancy. The chain uses TRBV27 and TRBJ1-1; a possible D gene is TRBD1 (5 bases). CDR3 in DNA: TGTGCCAGCAGTTTATTGGGGGGTGAGGCTTTCTTT. This codes for CASSLLGGEAFF.